Sequencing of this T cell receptor (beta chain) was carried out in a study of vaccination and CD4 T cells after COVID-19. The overall study: The authors exposed cells to overlapping spike peptides derived from SARS-CoV-2, HCoV-NL63, HCoV-OC43 and HCoV-229E.

The Oncomine TCR Beta short-read assay generated sequence data from the DNA of cultured CD4+ T cells. TCRdb used MiXCR to reprocess the PCR reads, holding one entry per CDR3 protein. The data hold approximately 3,900 distinct CDR3 sequences, with 15% to 20% observed a single time. By frequency in the sample, this clonotype is medium-sized. Its matching antigen is unknown. The treatment was: approximately nine-day PBMC culture with coronavirus spike peptide pools or control peptides (ViraFEST assay). Sequencing was done on a sample of CD4+ T cells from blood, cultured in vitro. The TCR was taken from a human donor who had recovered from COVID-19.

CDR3 in amino acids: CASSETGISGNTIYF. DNA for the CDR3: TGTGCCAGCAGTGAGACGGGCATCTCTGGAAACACCATATATTTT. The rearrangement joins TRBV6-1 to TRBJ1-3; D is unclear. V shed 3 bases and J shed 0 bases, with 9 bases lying between them. Germline loops: CDR1 MNHNS, CDR2 SASEGT. The CDR3 runs to 15 residues.